This TCR beta chain was observed in a study of response to subunit inactivated influenza vaccine. Overall study findings and caveats: New T cells are recruited in small numbers by each seasonal influenza vaccination, according to the authors' suggestion.

Trimming cost V 7 bases and J 5 bases; bases outside gene matches: 0. This CDR3 contains 13 residues. Germline CDR1 KGHDR, CDR2 SFDVKD. This clonotype has ten or more counts. What it binds is not known. TCRdb used MiXCR to reprocess the RT-PCR reads, holding one entry per CDR3 protein. The sample includes 800,000 to 1,000,000 distinct CDR3 sequences, about 20% of them seen just once. The receptor was derived from a man aged 50 or older who received an inactivated influenza vaccine. V gene TRBV24-1 combines with J gene TRBJ2-1, with TRBD2 matching over 11 bases. The material was PBMCs from blood, obtained 4 to 6 days after vaccination. This CDR3 reads CATRTSGDNEQFF. CDR3 bases: TGTGCCACCAGGACTAGCGGGGACAATGAGCAGTTCTTC.